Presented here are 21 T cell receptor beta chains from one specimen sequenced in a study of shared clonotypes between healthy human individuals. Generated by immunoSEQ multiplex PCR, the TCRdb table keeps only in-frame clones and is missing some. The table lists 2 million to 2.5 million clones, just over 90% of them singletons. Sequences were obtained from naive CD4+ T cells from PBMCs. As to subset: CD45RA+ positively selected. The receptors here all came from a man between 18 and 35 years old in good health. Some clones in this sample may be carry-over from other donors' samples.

CDR3 protein: CASSLGTAENEKLFF. CDR3 DNA: TGTGCCAGCAGCCTGGGGACAGCCGAGAATGAAAAACTGTTTTTT. The J gene is TRBJ1-4, the V gene TRBV11-1, with 7 bases aligning to TRBD1. The CDR3 contains 15 residues. CDR1 is SGHAT, CDR2 FQDESV, per germline (reference sequence). The V segment lost 5 bases and the J segment 5 bases; nucleotides outside the gene matches: 8. Using reference TRBV11-1 and TRBJ1-4 for the parts outside the CDR3, the full variable domain is EAEVAQSPRYKITEKSQAVAFWCDPISGHATLYWYRQILGQGPELLVQFQDESVVDDSQLPKDRFSAERLKGVDSTLKIQPAELGDSAMYLCASSLGTAENEKLFFGSGTQLSVL.

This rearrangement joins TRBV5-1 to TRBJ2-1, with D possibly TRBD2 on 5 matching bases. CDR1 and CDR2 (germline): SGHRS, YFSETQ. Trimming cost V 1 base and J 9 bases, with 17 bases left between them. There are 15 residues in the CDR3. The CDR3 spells CASSLWFGELGEQFF. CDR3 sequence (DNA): TGCGCCAGCAGCTTGTGGTTCGGCGAACTAGGTGAGCAGTTCTTC.

The DNA for the CDR3 is TGCAGCTCTGCCCCTAGCGGGAGGGCGTTACTTAACAATGAGCAGTTCTTC. Its translation: CSSAPSGRALLNNEQFF. The chain is built from TRBV29-1 and TRBJ2-1; TRBD2 matches 12 bases. The CDR3 has 17 amino acids. From germline, CDR1 is SQVTM and CDR2 ANQGSEA. V trimming: 8 bases; J trimming: 5 bases; junction bases outside the gene matches: 16.

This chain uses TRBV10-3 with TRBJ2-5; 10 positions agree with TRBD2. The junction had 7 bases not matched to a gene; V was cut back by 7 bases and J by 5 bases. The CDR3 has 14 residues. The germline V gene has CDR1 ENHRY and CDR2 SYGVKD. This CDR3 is CAIKEREGRETQYF. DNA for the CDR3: TGTGCCATCAAGGAGCGGGAGGGCCGGGAGACCCAGTACTTC.

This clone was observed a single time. This CDR3 is CASSWVSGNTIYF. As DNA, the CDR3 is TGTGCCAGCAGTTGGGTCTCTGGAAACACCATATATTTT. V and J are TRBV25-1 and TRBJ1-3; D remains ambiguous. Between the trimmed V and J ends, which lost 5 bases and 0 bases, there was a span of 5 bases. Looked up from germline, CDR1 is MGHDK and CDR2 is SYGVNS. CDR3 length equals 13 residues.

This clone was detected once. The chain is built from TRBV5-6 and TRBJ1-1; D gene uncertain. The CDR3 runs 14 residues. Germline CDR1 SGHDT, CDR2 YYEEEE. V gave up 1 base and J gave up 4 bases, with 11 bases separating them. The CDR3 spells CASSLLKLGTEAFF. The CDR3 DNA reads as TGTGCCAGCAGCTTGTTGAAGCTCGGCACTGAAGCTTTCTTT.

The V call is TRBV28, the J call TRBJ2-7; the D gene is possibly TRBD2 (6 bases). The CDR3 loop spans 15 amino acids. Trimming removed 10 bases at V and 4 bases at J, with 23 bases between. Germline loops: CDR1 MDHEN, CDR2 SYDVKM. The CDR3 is CATTPGGAGRYEQYF. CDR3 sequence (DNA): TGTGCCACGACTCCTGGAGGGGCAGGGCGATACGAGCAGTACTTC.

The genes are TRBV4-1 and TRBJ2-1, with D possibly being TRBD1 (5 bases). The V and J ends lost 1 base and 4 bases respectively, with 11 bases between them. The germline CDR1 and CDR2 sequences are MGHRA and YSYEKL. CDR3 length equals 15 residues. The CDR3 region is CASSQGWGTYNEQFF. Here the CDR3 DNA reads TGCGCCAGCAGCCAAGGATGGGGCACATACAATGAGCAGTTCTTC.

The CDR3 nucleotides read TGCGCCAGCAGCCTGGGCACAGGTCCATTTGAAGCTTTCTTT. Its protein product is CASSLGTGPFEAFF. The genes are TRBV4-1 and TRBJ1-1; TRBD1 is a possible D gene (5 bases). Germline V gives CDR1 MGHRA, CDR2 YSYEKL. The CDR3 contains 14 residues. Trimming removed 4 bases from V and 7 bases from J, with 16 bases in between.

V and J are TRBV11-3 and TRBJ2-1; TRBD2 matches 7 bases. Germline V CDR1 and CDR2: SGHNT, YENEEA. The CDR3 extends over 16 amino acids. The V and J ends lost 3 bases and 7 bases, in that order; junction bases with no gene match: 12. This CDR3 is CASSFLGSGAINEQFF. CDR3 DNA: TGTGCCAGCAGCTTCCTAGGGAGCGGGGCTATTAATGAGCAGTTCTTC.

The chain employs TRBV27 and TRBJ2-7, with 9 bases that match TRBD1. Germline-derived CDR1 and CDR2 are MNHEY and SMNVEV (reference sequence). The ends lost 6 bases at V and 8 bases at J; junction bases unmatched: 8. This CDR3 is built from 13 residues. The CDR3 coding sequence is TGTGCCAGCAGGGGACAGGGCCCCAGCAAGCAGTACTTC. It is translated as CASRGQGPSKQYF.

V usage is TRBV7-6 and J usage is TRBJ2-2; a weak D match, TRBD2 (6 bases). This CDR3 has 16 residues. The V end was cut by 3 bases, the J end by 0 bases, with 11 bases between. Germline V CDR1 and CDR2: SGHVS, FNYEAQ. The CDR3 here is CASSLAVAANTGELFF. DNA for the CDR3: TGTGCCAGCAGCTTGGCTGTAGCGGCGAACACCGGGGAGCTGTTTTTT.

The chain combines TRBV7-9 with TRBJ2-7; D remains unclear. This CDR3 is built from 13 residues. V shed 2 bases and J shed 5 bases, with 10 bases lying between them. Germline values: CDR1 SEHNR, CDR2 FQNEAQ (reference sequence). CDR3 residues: CASSLLANHEQYF. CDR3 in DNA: TGTGCCAGCAGCTTACTTGCTAACCACGAGCAGTACTTC.

The CDR3 DNA follows: TGCGCCAGCAGTGAGTCGGGAAGGGAGTGGGGGGGCTACACCTTC. This translates into CASSESGREWGGYTF. The V call is TRBV10-2, the J call TRBJ1-2, with a tentative D call TRBD1 (5 bases). The germline gives CDR1 WSHSY, CDR2 SAAADI. Deletions cut 0 bases from V and 8 bases from J, with 16 bases between. This CDR3 is 15 amino acids long.

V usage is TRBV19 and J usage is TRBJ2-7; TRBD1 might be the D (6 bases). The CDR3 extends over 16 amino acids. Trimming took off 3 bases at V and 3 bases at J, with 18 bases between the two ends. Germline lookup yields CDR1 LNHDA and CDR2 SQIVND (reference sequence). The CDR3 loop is CASSITVRGQNYEQYF. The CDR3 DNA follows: TGTGCCAGTAGTATCACGGTCAGGGGCCAGAACTACGAGCAGTACTTC.

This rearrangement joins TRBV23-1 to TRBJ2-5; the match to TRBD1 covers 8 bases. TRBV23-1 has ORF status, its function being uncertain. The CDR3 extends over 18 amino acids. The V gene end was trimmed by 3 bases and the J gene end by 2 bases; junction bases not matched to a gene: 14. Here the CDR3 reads CASSHTGTGPQKQETQYF. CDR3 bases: TGCGCCAGCAGTCATACCGGGACAGGACCCCAGAAACAAGAGACCCAGTACTTC.

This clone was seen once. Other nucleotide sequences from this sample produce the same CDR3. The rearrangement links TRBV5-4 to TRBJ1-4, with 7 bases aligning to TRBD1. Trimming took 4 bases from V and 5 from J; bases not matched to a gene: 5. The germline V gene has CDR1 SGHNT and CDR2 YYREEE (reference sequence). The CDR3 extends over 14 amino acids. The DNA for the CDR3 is TGTGCCAGCAGCCCGGGACAGACAAATGAAAAACTGTTTTTT. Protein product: CASSPGQTNEKLFF.

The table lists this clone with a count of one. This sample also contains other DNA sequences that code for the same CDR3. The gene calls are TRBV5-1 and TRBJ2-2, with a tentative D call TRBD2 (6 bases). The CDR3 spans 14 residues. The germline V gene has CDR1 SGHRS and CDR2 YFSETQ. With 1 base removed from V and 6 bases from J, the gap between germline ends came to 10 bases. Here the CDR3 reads CASSLLGRSGELFF. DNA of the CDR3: TGCGCCAGCAGCTTGTTAGGGAGGTCCGGGGAGCTGTTTTTT.

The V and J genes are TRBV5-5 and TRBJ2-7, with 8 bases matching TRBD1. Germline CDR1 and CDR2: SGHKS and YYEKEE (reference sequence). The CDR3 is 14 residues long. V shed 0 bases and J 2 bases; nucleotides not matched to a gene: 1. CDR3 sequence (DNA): TGTGCCAGCAGCTTGGTGGGACAGGCCTACGAGCAGTACTTC. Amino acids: CASSLVGQAYEQYF.

The CDR3 reads CSVFGQTETQYF. DNA for the CDR3: TGCAGCGTTTTCGGACAGACGGAGACCCAGTACTTC. The chain recombines TRBV29-1 with TRBJ2-5; D is perhaps TRBD1 (6 bases). The CDR3 runs to 12 residues. The V gene lost 5 bases and the J gene lost 5 bases, with 12 bases spanning the gap. Germline CDR1 reads SQVTM; CDR2 reads ANQGSEA.

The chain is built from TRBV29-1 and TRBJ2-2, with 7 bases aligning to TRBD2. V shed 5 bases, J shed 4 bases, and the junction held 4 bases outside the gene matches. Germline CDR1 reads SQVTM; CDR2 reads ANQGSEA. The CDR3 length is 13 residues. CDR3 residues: CSVPGGGTGELFF. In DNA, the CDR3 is TGCAGCGTTCCGGGAGGTGGCACCGGGGAGCTGTTTTTT.